This is a list of T cell receptor beta chains from one sample in a study of blood T cells in healthy people across ages. TCRdb fed the 5' RACE reads into MiXCR, producing one record per CDR3 protein. This sample yields approximately 900,000 distinct CDR3 sequences, of which around 46% are seen a single time; over 10% belongs to the top ten. The sample consisted of blood. These TCRs come from a man younger than 40 in good health. Both conserved end residues are trimmed from each CDR3.

V,CDR3
TRBV4-2,ASSQGGGDSYEQY
TRBV12-3/TRBV12-4,ASSLNAGNNEQF
TRBV20-1,SAPSPGRTNEKLF
TRBV18,ASSPPGRGGVGNQPQH
TRBV7-9,ASSPGAAGGRTDTQY
TRBV5-1,ASSPGQVSYEQY
TRBV5-1,ASSSSGAYNEQF
TRBV20-1,SARDSGSVGDTQY
TRBV6-6,ASSGTDANYGYT
TRBV7-9,ASRGQEEETQY
TRBV12-3/TRBV12-4,ASSLAGTSGITAYNEQF
TRBV6-4,ARGLWGLRLYSNQPQH
TRBV12-5,ASGLVTPDRGWETQY
TRBV29-1,SVAGTIYNEQF
TRBV7-8,ASNPVIRGNSPLH
TRBV3-1,ASSQDRQSQLF
TRBV10-3,AISPGQHPYEQY
TRBV6-5,ASSPTGPYTEAF
TRBV5-1,ASSPLRGPPNEKLF
TRBV20-1,SAPFRGADTQY
TRBV20-1,SASEFVNSPLH
TRBV4-2,ASSHWGTGELF
TRBV27,ASSLEERDNEQF
TRBV7-2,ASSSGLAYEQY
TRBV2,ASKRDEASYNEQF
TRBV11-1,ASSLNGQERNQPQH
TRBV27,ASHYLGDRVYNEQF
TRBV7-9,ASRPGLAGRYNEQF
TRBV7-9,ASSSTGTSVWEQY
TRBV27,ASSPRASGGALSADTQY
TRBV6-2/TRBV6-3,ASSSSRQMRDSPLH
TRBV5-1,ASSLERVTDTQY
TRBV12-3/TRBV12-4,ASSINRGGYGYT
TRBV4-1,ASSDMAGLAYEQY
TRBV12-3/TRBV12-4,ASSFNANEQF
TRBV6-2/TRBV6-3,ASRQRGITYEQY
TRBV12-3/TRBV12-4,ASSLQPGEQY
TRBV12-3/TRBV12-4,ASSLETGPGKLF
TRBV2,ASSDTSGVQETQY
TRBV7-2,ASSSGTPNTGELF
TRBV11-3,ASSGTGTSSYEQY
TRBV25-1,ASSVSGVWEQY
TRBV9,ASSGPRETQY
TRBV27,ASSRGQGVQTGANVLT
TRBV5-6,ASALQRGTEAF
TRBV6-5,ASSSPRLAGFPY
TRBV20-1,SASAMNTEAF
TRBV11-3,ASSPNGIPYEQY
TRBV27,ASSEDRGPGANVLT
TRBV2,ASSEFAGANYGYT